These 8 T cell receptor beta chains were sequenced from one sample in a study of T cell responses to AZD1222 COVID-19 vaccine. This table comes from immunoSEQ multiplex PCR, and its TCRdb copy is limited to in-frame clones, with some not included. This table has 90,000 to 120,000 clones, about 86% appearing once. The specimen comprised peripheral blood, sampled on day 0 of AZD1222 vaccination. The receptors stem from an adult in good health.

V is TRBV28 and J is TRBJ2-7; 7 bases agree with TRBD1. Germline-derived CDR1 and CDR2 are MDHEN and SYDVKM. The CDR3 is made up of 13 amino acids. The V segment lost 10 bases and the J segment 3 bases; nucleotides outside the gene matches: 9. CDR3 protein: CATLRGLYYEQYF. The CDR3 nucleotides read TGTGCCACCTTAAGGGGGCTTTACTACGAGCAGTACTTC.

The J gene is TRBJ2-3, the V gene TRBV14; 8 positions match TRBD2. V lost 0 bases to trimming and J lost 1 base; unmatched junction nucleotides: 6. The germline CDR1 and CDR2 sequences are SGHDN and FVKESK. CDR3 length equals 17 residues. The CDR3 DNA follows: TGTGCCAGCAGCCAAGATGTAGGGCGGGGGGGCACAGATACGCAGTATTTT. It is translated as CASSQDVGRGGTDTQYF.

The V and J genes are TRBV5-1 and TRBJ1-4; D call uncertain. V lost 0 bases and J lost 4, with 7 bases in between. CDR1 SGHRS and CDR2 YFSETQ come from the germline V gene. This CDR3 is 14 amino acids long. The CDR3 DNA reads TGCGCCAGCAGCTTGGAAGGCGGTAATGAAAAACTGTTTTTT. Translated: CASSLEGGNEKLFF.

V is TRBV11-2 and J is TRBJ1-2, with unresolved D. From germline, CDR1 is SGHAT and CDR2 FQNNGV. The CDR3 length is 13 residues. The V end was cut by 5 bases, the J end by 4 bases, with 11 bases between. The CDR3 DNA is TGTGCCAGCAGCGGGATTAGGATCTATGGCTACACCTTC. Protein: CASSGIRIYGYTF. Filled out from reference TRBV11-2 and TRBJ1-2, the complete variable domain reads EAGVAQSPRYKIIEKRQSVAFWCNPISGHATLYWYQQILGQGPKLLIQFQNNGVVDDSQLPKDRFSAERLKGVDSTLKIQPAKLEDSAVYLCASSGIRIYGYTFGSGTRLTVV.

This chain uses TRBV5-1 with TRBJ1-3; the match to TRBD1 covers 9 bases. There are 15 residues in the CDR3. CDR1 SGHRS and CDR2 YFSETQ come from the germline V gene. The trim removed 3 bases at V and 4 bases at J, leaving 5 bases unmatched. The CDR3 DNA reads TGCGCCAGCAGCTCCGGGACAGGGCTCGGAAACACCATATATTTT. Amino acids: CASSSGTGLGNTIYF.

This chain joins TRBV19 and TRBJ1-5; D remains unclear. The germline V gene has CDR1 LNHDA and CDR2 SQIVND (reference sequence). Trimming took off 1 base at V and 2 bases at J, with 12 bases between the two ends. The CDR3 totals 16 residues. CDR3 protein: CASSIVAAAGNQPQHF. The CDR3 DNA reads as TGTGCCAGTAGTATAGTAGCAGCGGCAGGCAATCAGCCCCAGCATTTT.

The chain is built from TRBV7-8 and TRBJ1-2, with D hard to call. V was cut by 5 bases and J by 6 bases, with 13 bases left in between. The CDR3 is 13 residues long. Germline V CDR1 and CDR2: SGHVS, FQNEAQ. The CDR3 bases are TGTGCCAGCAGCCCGGGTGGGAGCGATGGCTACACCTTC. It yields the protein CASSPGGSDGYTF.

The gene calls are TRBV2 and TRBJ1-2; 11 bases align to TRBD1. Germline lookup yields CDR1 SNHLY and CDR2 FYNNEI. V was clipped by 5 bases and J by 6 bases; unmatched bases: 5. The CDR3 runs 14 residues. CDR3 nucleotides: TGTGCCAGCAGTCTGGGACAGGGGGGTCATGGCTACACCTTC. It codes for CASSLGQGGHGYTF.